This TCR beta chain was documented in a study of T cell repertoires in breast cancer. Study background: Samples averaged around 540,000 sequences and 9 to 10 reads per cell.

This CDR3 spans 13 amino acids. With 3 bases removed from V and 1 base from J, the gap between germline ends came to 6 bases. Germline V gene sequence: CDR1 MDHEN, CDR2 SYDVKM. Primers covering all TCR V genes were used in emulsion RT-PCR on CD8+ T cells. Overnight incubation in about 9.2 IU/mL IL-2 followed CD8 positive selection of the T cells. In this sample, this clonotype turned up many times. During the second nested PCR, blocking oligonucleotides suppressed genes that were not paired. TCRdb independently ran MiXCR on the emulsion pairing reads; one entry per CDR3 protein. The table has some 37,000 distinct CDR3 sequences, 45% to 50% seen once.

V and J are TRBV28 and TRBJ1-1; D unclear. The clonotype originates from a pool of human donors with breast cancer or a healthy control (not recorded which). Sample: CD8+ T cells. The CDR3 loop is CASSFSSNTEAFF. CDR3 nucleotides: TGTGCCAGCAGTTTCTCGTCGAACACTGAAGCTTTCTTT.